The 17 T cell receptor beta chains presented below share a single source sample, sequenced in a study of T cells in Graves' hyperthyroidism and ophthalmopathy. There were TCR beta CDR3 regions amplified from RNA transcripts. Researchers ran a first-round RT-PCR on the TCR CDR3 using the HTBI primer set. MiXCR, applied by TCRdb to the multiplex PCR reads, yields one record per CDR3 protein. The sample has approximately 530,000 distinct CDR3 sequences, about 20% seen once. Material: blood. The receptors here all came from a man aged 40-49 years with Graves' ophthalmopathy.

This clonotype was counted between two and nine times. This chain uses TRBV2 with TRBJ1-1; D is unresolved. The germline V gene encodes CDR1 SNHLY and CDR2 FYNNEI. The V gene lost 5 bases and the J gene lost 0 bases, with 19 bases spanning the gap. The CDR3 covers 17 residues. In DNA, the CDR3 is TGTGCCAGCAGTTATCGGCAGCCAACCTCCATGAACACTGAAGCTTTCTTT. Translating gives CASSYRQPTSMNTEAFF.

This clonotype has only a few counts. The J gene is TRBJ2-3, the V gene TRBV20-1; TRBD2 matches 10 bases. The CDR3 consists of 15 residues. V lost 6 bases to trimming and J lost 2 bases; unmatched junction nucleotides: 8. Germline CDR1 DFQATT, CDR2 SNEGSKA (reference sequence). The CDR3 is CSATVAGGHTDTQYF. The CDR3 coding sequence is TGCAGTGCGACCGTAGCGGGAGGTCACACAGATACGCAGTATTTT.

This clonotype was detected ten times or more. The chain is built from TRBV7-9 and TRBJ1-1, with TRBD1 as a possible D gene (5 bases). The CDR3 is made up of 14 amino acids. V was pared by 1 base and J by 4 bases, with 10 bases between. CDR1 and CDR2 (germline): SEHNR, FQNEAQ (reference sequence). CDR3 protein: CASSLGGAATEAFF. The CDR3 DNA follows: TGTGCCAGCAGCTTAGGAGGGGCGGCCACTGAAGCTTTCTTT.

In its sample, this clonotype was seen many times. The chain recombines TRBV7-2 with TRBJ2-2; D is unclear. Germline assignment: CDR1 SGHTA and CDR2 FQGNSA. V was shortened by 1 base and J by 5 bases, with 11 bases between the two germline ends. This CDR3 comprises 15 residues. The CDR3 reads CASSLEQSRTGELFF. The CDR3 bases are TGTGCCAGCAGCTTAGAACAGTCGAGGACCGGGGAGCTGTTTTTT.

In its sample, this clonotype was seen many times. This chain uses TRBV2 with TRBJ1-2; tentative D call: TRBD1 (5 bases). In germline, CDR1 is SNHLY, CDR2 FYNNEI. The V end lost 9 bases, the J end lost 4 bases, and 15 bases lay between the germline ends. The CDR3 runs to 13 residues. The CDR3 DNA reads TGTGCCAGGAATCAGGGATCCTCCTATGGCTACACCTTC. As protein: CARNQGSSYGYTF.

At least ten counts were recorded for this clonotype. This rearrangement joins TRBV11-2 to TRBJ2-5; perhaps D is TRBD1 or TRBD2 (6 bases each). The CDR3 consists of 12 residues. Deletions cut 5 bases from V and 5 bases from J, with 9 bases between. CDR1 SGHAT and CDR2 FQNNGV come from the germline V gene. CDR3 coding DNA: TGTGCCAGCAGCGGGGGGCGGGAGACCCAGTACTTC. It encodes CASSGGRETQYF.

The rearrangement links TRBV5-1 to TRBJ1-2, with 11 bases lining up with TRBD1. The CDR3 totals 14 residues. The J segment lost 6 bases and the V segment lost 4 bases, leaving 5 bases of the junction unmatched. Per germline, CDR1 SGHRS and CDR2 YFSETQ. Written as DNA, the CDR3 is TGCGCCAGCAGCCCGGGACAGGGGGTACATGGCTACACCTTC. It yields the protein CASSPGQGVHGYTF.

This clonotype has a handful of counts. V gene TRBV5-6 combines with J gene TRBJ1-4; tentative D call: TRBD1 (5 bases). Germline V gene data show CDR1 as SGHDT and CDR2 as YYEEEE. V was pared by 4 bases and J by 0 bases, with 13 bases between. The CDR3 is 16 amino acids. This CDR3 is CASSVRQTATNEKLFF. The DNA for the CDR3 is TGTGCCAGCAGCGTGAGACAGACTGCAACTAATGAAAAACTGTTTTTT.

This clonotype was found a few times. The chain joins TRBV5-6 to TRBJ1-2; D is unclear. V shed 5 bases and J shed 3 bases, with 20 bases lying between them. CDR1 is SGHDT and CDR2 is YYEEEE in the germline V gene. The CDR3 covers 16 residues. The CDR3 loop is CASSSTDRSVDYGYTF. The CDR3 nucleotides are TGTGCCAGCAGTTCGACGGATCGTAGCGTCGACTATGGCTACACCTTC.

CDR3 coding DNA: TGTGCCAGCAGCTTACGAGCGAAGCGGGAAAAACTGTTTTTT. The encoded protein is CASSLRAKREKLFF. The chain recombines TRBV13 with TRBJ2-2; no reliable D call. The J call is doubtful: the DNA matches TRBJ1-4 better. The CDR3 runs 14 residues. The V gene's germline CDR1 is PRHDT and CDR2 FYEKMQ (reference sequence).

The rearrangement uses TRBV6-2 or TRBV6-3 and TRBJ2-6; D tentatively fits TRBD1 or TRBD2 (7 bases each). The V end was cut by 7 bases, the J end by 2 bases, with 24 bases between. Germline CDR1 reads MNHEY; CDR2 reads SVGEGT. The CDR3 totals 19 residues. This chain's CDR3 is CASISGGVGGRAGANVLTF. CDR3 DNA sequence: TGTGCCAGCATCTCGGGAGGAGTAGGGGGCAGGGCTGGGGCCAACGTCCTGACTTTC.

This rearrangement joins TRBV6-1 to TRBJ1-1, with D perhaps TRBD1 (5 bases). Germline CDR1 reads MNHNS; CDR2 reads SASEGT. The V and J ends lost 6 bases and 4 bases respectively, with 12 bases between them. The CDR3 contains 13 residues. The CDR3 region has the DNA TGTGCCAGCAGAATCAGGGTGGGCACTGAAGCTTTCTTT. Encoded protein: CASRIRVGTEAFF.

This clonotype was recorded a few times. The chain employs TRBV30 and TRBJ2-7, with D perhaps TRBD1 or TRBD2 (6 bases each). V lost 3 bases and J lost 0, with 9 bases in between. Germline V gives CDR1 GTSNPN, CDR2 SVGIG (reference sequence). The CDR3 length is 13 residues. CDR3 DNA: TGTGCCTGGAGCGGGGGCCTCTCCTACGAGCAGTACTTC. This translates into CAWSGGLSYEQYF.

J is TRBJ2-3 and V is TRBV20-1; D gene ambiguous. The CDR3 is 15 amino acids. Germline-derived CDR1 and CDR2 are DFQATT and SNEGSKA (reference sequence). CDR3 loop: CSAHSVSTATDTQYF. DNA for the CDR3: TGCAGCGCCCACTCCGTCTCCACTGCCACAGATACGCAGTATTTT.

Ten or more counts support this clonotype. This CDR3 reads CASSLAMRQAGSPLHF. The DNA of the CDR3 is TGCGCCAGCAGCTTGGCCATGAGACAGGCAGGCTCACCCCTCCACTTT. This chain uses TRBV5-1 with TRBJ1-6, with D possibly being TRBD1 (6 bases). With 0 bases removed from V and 10 bases from J, the gap between germline ends came to 17 bases. Germline assignment: CDR1 SGHRS and CDR2 YFSETQ. The CDR3 covers 16 residues. The complete variable domain, with remaining parts taken from reference TRBV5-1 and TRBJ1-6, reads KAGVTQTPRYLIKTRGQQVTLSCSPISGHRSVSWYQQTPGQGLQFLFEYFSETQRNKGNFPGRFSGRQFSNSRSEMNVSTLELGDSALYLCASSLAMRQAGSPLHFGNGTRLTVT.

This clonotype was detected many times. The chain employs TRBV2 and TRBJ1-1; weak D call: TRBD1 (6 bases). V shed 4 bases and J shed 7 bases, with 19 bases lying between them. Germline lookup yields CDR1 SNHLY and CDR2 FYNNEI. The CDR3 covers 15 residues. The DNA of the CDR3 is TGTGCCAGCAGTGTGGCCCCGGTCAGGGGCAATGAAGCTTTCTTT. Translation gives CASSVAPVRGNEAFF.

The rearrangement uses TRBV5-4 and TRBJ2-2, with 15 positions matching TRBD2. Trimming removed 3 bases from V and 6 bases from J; junction bases left unmatched: 12. Germline V gives CDR1 SGHNT, CDR2 YYREEE (reference sequence). This CDR3 has 19 residues. The CDR3 sequence: CASSSGLAGGYGRSGELFF. In DNA, the CDR3 is TGTGCCAGCAGCTCCGGACTAGCGGGGGGGTACGGGAGGTCCGGGGAGCTGTTTTTT.